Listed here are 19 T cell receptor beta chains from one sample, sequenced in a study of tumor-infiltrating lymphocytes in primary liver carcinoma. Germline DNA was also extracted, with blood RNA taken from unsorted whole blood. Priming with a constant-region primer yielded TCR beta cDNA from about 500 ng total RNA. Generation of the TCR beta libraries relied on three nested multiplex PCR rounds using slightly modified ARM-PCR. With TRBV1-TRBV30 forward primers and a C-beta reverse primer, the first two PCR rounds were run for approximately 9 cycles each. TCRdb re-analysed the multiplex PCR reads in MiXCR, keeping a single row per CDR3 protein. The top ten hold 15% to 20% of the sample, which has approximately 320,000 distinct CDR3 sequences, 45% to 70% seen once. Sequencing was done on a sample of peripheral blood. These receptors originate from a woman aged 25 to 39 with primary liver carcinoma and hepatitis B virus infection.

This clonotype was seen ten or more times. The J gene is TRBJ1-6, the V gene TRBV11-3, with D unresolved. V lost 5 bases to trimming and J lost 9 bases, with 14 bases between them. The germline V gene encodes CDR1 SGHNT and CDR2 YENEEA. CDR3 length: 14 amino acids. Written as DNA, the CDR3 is TGTGCCAGCAGCCCGCCAGGACTTGGTTCACCCCTCCACTTT. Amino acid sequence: CASSPPGLGSPLHF. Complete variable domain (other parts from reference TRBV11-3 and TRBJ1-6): EAGVVQSPRYKIIEKKQPVAFWCNPISGHNTLYWYLQNLGQGPELLIRYENEEAVDDSQLPKDRFSAERLKGVDSTLKIQPAELGDSAVYLCASSPPGLGSPLHFGNGTRLTVT.

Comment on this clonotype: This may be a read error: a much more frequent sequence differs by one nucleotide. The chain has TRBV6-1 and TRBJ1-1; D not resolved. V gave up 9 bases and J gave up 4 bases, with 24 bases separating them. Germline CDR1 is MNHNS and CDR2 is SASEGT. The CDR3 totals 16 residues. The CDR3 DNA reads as TGTGCCAGATCTCCCGGGGTGGCCTTTGCTGCCACTGAAGCTTTCTTT. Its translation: CARSPGVAFAATEAFF.

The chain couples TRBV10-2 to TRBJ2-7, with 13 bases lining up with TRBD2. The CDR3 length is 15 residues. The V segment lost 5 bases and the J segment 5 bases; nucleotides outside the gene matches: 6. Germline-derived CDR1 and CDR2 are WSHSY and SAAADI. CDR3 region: CASSRLAGGRDEQYF. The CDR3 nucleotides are TGCGCCAGCAGTCGACTAGCGGGGGGCAGAGACGAGCAGTACTTC.

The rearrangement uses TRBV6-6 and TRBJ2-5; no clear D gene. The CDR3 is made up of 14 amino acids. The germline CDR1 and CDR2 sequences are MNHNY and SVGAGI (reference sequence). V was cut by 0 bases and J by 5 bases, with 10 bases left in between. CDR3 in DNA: TGTGCCAGCAGTTACTCCCTGGGTGGGGAGACCCAGTACTTC. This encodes CASSYSLGGETQYF.

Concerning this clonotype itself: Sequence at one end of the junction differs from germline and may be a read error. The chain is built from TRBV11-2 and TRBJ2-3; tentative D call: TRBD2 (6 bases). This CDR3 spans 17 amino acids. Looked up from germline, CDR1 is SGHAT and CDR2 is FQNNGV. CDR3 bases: TGTGCCAGCAGCTTGGGCGGGACCCTCTCTTACACAGATACGCAGTGTTTT. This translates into CASSLGGTLSYTDTQCF.

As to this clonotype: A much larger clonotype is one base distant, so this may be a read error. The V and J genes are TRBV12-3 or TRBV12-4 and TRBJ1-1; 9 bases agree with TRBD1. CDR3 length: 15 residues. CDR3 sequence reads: CANSPLGQGYTEAFF. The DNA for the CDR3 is TGTGCCAACAGTCCCTTGGGACAGGGCTACACTGAAGCTTTCTTT.

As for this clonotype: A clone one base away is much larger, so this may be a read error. The CDR3 loop reads CSVPWGMKGNEQFF. CDR3 DNA: TGCAGCGTCCCTTGGGGGATGAAGGGGAATGAGCAGTTCTTC. This chain joins TRBV29-1 and TRBJ2-1, with D perhaps assigned TRBD1 or TRBD2 (5 bases each). The CDR3 contains 14 residues. V lost 6 bases and J 7 bases, leaving 19 bases between the germline ends. Germline CDR1 reads SQVTM; CDR2 reads ANQGSEA.

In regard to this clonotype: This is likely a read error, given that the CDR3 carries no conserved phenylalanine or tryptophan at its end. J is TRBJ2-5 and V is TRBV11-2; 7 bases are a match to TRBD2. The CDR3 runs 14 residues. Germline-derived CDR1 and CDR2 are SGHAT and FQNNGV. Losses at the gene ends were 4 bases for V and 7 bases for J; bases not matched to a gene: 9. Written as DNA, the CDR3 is TGTGCCAGCAGCTCCCCGCCAACGGGGGGGACCCAGTACTAC. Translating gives CASSSPPTGGTQYY.

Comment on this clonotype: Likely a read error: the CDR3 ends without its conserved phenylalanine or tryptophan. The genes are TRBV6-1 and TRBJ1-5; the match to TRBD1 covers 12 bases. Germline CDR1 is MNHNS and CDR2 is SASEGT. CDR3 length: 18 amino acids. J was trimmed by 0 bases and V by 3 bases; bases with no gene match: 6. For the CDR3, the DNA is TGTGCCAGCAGTGAGTGGGGACAGGGGGCTTATAGCAATCAGCCCCAGCATCTT. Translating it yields CASSEWGQGAYSNQPQHL.

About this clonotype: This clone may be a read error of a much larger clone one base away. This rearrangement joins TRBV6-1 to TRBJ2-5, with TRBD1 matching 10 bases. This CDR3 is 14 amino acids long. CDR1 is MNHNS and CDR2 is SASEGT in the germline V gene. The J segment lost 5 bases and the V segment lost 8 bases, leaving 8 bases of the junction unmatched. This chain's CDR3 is CASVDRGHAETQYF. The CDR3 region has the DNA TGTGCCAGCGTAGACAGGGGGCACGCGGAGACCCAGTACTTC.

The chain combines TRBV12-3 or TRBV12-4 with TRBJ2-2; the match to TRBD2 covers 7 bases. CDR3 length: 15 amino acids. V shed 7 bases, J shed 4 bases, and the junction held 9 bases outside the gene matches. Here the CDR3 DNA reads TGTGCCAGCACCCGTCCAGCGGGATCCACCGGGGAGCTGTTTTTT. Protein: CASTRPAGSTGELFF.

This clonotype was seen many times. The CDR3 is CASSLVTSGSKQFF. CDR3 DNA: TGTGCCAGCAGCTTAGTGACTAGCGGGAGCAAGCAGTTCTTC. The chain links TRBV11-2 to TRBJ2-1; 12 nucleotides align to TRBD2. The CDR3 covers 14 residues. Germline V CDR1 and CDR2: SGHAT, FQNNGV. Trimming at V came to 1 base and at J to 11 bases, leaving 3 bases not matched to a gene.

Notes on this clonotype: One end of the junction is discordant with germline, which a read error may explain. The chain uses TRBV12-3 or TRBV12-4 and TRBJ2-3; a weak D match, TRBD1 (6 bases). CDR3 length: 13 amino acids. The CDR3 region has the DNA TGTGCCAGCAGTGAACAGGGAGCAGATACGCACTATTTT. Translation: CASSEQGADTHYF.

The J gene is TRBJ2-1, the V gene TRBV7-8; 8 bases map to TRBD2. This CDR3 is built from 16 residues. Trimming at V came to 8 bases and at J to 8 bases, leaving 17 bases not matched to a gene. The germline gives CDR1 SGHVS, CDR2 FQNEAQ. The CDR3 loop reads CASGSSAAGGRDEQFF. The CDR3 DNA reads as TGTGCCAGCGGCTCCTCGGCCGCGGGAGGTCGAGATGAGCAGTTCTTC.

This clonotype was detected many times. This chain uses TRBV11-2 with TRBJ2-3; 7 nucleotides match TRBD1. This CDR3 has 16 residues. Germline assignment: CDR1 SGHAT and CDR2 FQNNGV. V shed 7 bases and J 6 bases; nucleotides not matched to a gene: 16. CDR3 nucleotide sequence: TGTGCCAGCAAAGTCGACAGGGCGGTTGTCATGGATACGCAGTATTTT. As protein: CASKVDRAVVMDTQYF.

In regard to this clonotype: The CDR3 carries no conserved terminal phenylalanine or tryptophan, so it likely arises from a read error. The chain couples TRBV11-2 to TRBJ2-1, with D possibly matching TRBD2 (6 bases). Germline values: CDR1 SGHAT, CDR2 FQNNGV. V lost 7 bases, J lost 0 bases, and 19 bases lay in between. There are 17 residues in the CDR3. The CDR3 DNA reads TGTGCCAGCATTTTAGGAGGAGGGAAGAGCTCCTACAATGAGCAGTTCTTA. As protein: CASILGGGKSSYNEQFL.

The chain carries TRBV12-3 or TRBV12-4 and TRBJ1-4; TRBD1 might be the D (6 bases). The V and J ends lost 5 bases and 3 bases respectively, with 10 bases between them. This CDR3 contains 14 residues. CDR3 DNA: TGTGCCAGCAGTCCGACAGGTGCTAATGAAAAACTGTTTTTT. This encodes CASSPTGANEKLFF.

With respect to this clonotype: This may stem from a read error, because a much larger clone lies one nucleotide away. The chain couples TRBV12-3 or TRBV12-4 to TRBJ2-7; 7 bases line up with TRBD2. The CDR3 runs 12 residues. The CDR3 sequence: CASKRDGAERYF. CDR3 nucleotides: TGTGCCAGCAAGCGGGATGGGGCCGAGCGGTACTTC.

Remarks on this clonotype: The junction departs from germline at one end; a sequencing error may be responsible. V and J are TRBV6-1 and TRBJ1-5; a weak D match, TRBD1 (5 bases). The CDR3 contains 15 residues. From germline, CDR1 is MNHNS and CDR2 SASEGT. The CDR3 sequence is CAGRMDDSSNQPQHF. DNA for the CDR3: TGTGCCGGCAGGATGGACGACAGTAGCAATCAGCCCCAGCATTTT.